Sequencing of this T cell receptor beta chain was carried out in a study of CD8+ T cells in alopecia areata. Turning to the study itself: C3H/HeJ graft donors with spontaneous alopecia, aged about 6-12 months, supplied skin that was transplanted onto female C3H/HeJ mice aged roughly 6-11 weeks.

The trim removed 4 bases at V and 3 bases at J, leaving 2 bases unmatched. Germline values: CDR1 NSHNY, CDR2 SYGAGN. The CDR3 spans 14 residues. It was cDNA, reverse transcribed from extracted RNA, that served as the sequencing template. Produced via immunoSEQ multiplex PCR; TCRdb's table is partial and in-frame only. This repertoire holds 290,000 or so clones, and none appear only once. Cutaneous lymph nodes were pooled and cells sorted by CD4, CD8alpha, NKG2D, NKG2ACE and more. This clone showed up just a few times. The listed genes are named as in mouse. The DNA ends 4 residues before the CDR3 does, and the rest of the CDR3 is filled in from the germline J gene. The identical CDR3 is also encoded by other nucleotide sequences in the sample.

This clonotype originated in a C3H/HeJ mouse with alopecia areata. The strain's MHC type: H2-k. The gene calls are TRBV13-1 and TRBJ2-5; 10 bases map to TRBD2. Sequenced input: CD4+ T cells sorted from a lymph node. This CDR3 reads CASSWTGGQDTQYF. The sequenced CDR3 bases are TGTGCCAGCAGTTGGACTGGGGGTCAAGAC.